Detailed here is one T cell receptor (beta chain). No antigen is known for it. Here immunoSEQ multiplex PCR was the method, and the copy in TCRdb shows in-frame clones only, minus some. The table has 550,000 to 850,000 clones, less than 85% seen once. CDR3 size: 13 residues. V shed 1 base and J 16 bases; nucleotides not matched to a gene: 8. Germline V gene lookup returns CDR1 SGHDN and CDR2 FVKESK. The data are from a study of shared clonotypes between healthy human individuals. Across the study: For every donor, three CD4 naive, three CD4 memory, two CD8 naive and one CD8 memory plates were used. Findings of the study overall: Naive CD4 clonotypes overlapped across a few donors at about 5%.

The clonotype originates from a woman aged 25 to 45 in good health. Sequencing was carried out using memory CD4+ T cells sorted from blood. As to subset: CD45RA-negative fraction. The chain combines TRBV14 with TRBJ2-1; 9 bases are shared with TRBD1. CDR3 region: CASSQGWDRVRFF. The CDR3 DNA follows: TGTGCCAGCAGCCAAGGTTGGGACAGGGTAAGATTCTTC.